This T cell receptor beta chain comes out of a study of blood T cell repertoires in COVID-19. Overall study: The United States, Italy and Spain provided the acute and convalescent COVID-19 samples. T cells, B-cell-depleted T cells, or PBMCs supplied cDNA or gDNA.

This clone has a handful of counts. Per the original methods: Estimation of nucleated cell counts was performed using reference gene primer amplification. The method was immunoSEQ multiplex PCR; TCRdb's version includes in-frame clones alone and lacks a portion of them. The V and J calls and clone size come from that table; D and trimming were worked out from the DNA. The repertoire holds around 170,000 clones, with 85% to 90% as singletons. This CDR3 is built from 15 residues. The J segment lost 4 bases and the V segment lost 1 base, leaving 3 bases of the junction unmatched. In germline, CDR1 is SEHNR, CDR2 FQNEAQ (reference sequence).

The chain is built from TRBV7-9 and TRBJ2-7; 11 bases align to TRBD2. The TCR comes from a woman aged 25 to 45 with active or convalescent COVID-19. The sample was peripheral blood. Here the CDR3 reads CASSLVVAGGYEQYF. The CDR3 DNA reads as TGTGCCAGCAGCTTAGTGGTAGCGGGAGGGTACGAGCAGTACTTC.